This TCR beta chain was identified during a study of a mutant IDH1 vaccine in newly diagnosed glioma. Time point specified: baseline, week 1 (first vaccination visit). This sample's treatment: pre-vaccination baseline after standard-of-care therapy. V shed 4 bases, J shed 4 bases, and the junction held 11 bases outside the gene matches. This CDR3 contains 16 residues. Germline CDR1 SNHLY, CDR2 FYNNEI. The protocol was immunoSEQ multiplex PCR, while the TCRdb copy is restricted to in-frame clones and leaves out a portion. The sample consists of 59,000 or so clones, about 91% of them appearing once. The clonotype originates from a man over 45 with glioma. Sequenced material: PBMCs, taken from a glioma patient treated with radiotherapy, temozolomide or both. The chain carries TRBV2 and TRBJ2-7; TRBD2 matches at 9 bases. The CDR3 is CASSVLREGGAYEQYF. The CDR3 bases are TGTGCCAGCAGTGTTTTGCGGGAGGGAGGGGCGTACGAGCAGTACTTC.